The TCR beta chain under discussion was sequenced for a study of T-cell memory formation after mild COVID-19. CDR3 length: 18 residues. In TCRdb, the 5' RACE reads were re-called with MiXCR into one record per CDR3 protein. The sample holds some 440,000 distinct CDR3 sequences, 20% to 30% seen once. The rearrangement links TRBV21-1 to TRBJ2-7; no check of the table's D call, TRBD1, against the DNA was made. TRBV21-1 is designated a pseudogene. This receptor was obtained from an adult woman who had mild COVID-19 (a few samples of this study predate the infection). Cell type and time point are not known. Sequenced input: PBMCs or a T cell subset sorted from them (not recorded which). The CDR3: CASTMGTGALTSTYEQYF. CDR3 in DNA: TGTGCCAGCACCATGGGGACAGGGGCTTTAACGAGTACCTACGAGCAGTACTTC.